The 6 T cell receptor beta chains in this list originate from one sample, sequenced in a study of cytomegalovirus exposure and HLA in healthy donors. Researchers ran the PCR with 60 Vbeta and 13 Jbeta primers. TCRdb's table, derived via immunoSEQ multiplex PCR, lists solely in-frame clones and lacks some. Here the sample spans nearly 200,000 clones, about 90% being singletons. Sequencing was done on a sample of PBMCs. The receptors originated from a man aged 25-45 years in good health and CMV-seronegative.

The rearrangement joins TRBV19 to TRBJ2-2, with 11 bases matching TRBD2. Germline-derived CDR1 and CDR2 are LNHDA and SQIVND (reference sequence). V shed 4 bases, J shed 2 bases, and the junction held 3 bases outside the gene matches. The CDR3 runs to 16 residues. The CDR3 DNA reads TGTGCCAGTAGTACGAGACTAGCGGGAAACACCGGGGAGCTGTTTTTT. Encoded protein: CASSTRLAGNTGELFF.

This chain joins TRBV6-1 and TRBJ1-2; unclear D gene. CDR1 and CDR2 from the germline V gene are MNHNS and SASEGT. This CDR3 is built from 13 residues. Trimming left V 1 base short and J 1 base short, with 4 bases between. This CDR3 reads CASSEGDNYGYTF. Written as DNA, the CDR3 is TGTGCCAGCAGTGAAGGAGATAACTATGGCTACACCTTC.

The CDR3 sequence is CASSQRAGTSGRAREQYF. CDR3 in DNA: TGTGCCAGCAGCCAGAGGGCCGGGACTAGCGGACGAGCCCGTGAGCAGTACTTC. The rearrangement uses TRBV7-2 and TRBJ2-7; 11 bases align to TRBD2. V dropped 5 bases and J dropped 7; count of bases not matched to a gene: 19. CDR1 is SGHTA, CDR2 FQGNSA, per germline. The CDR3 has 18 amino acids. Full variable domain (missing parts from reference TRBV7-2 and TRBJ2-7): GAGVSQSPSNKVTEKGKDVELRCDPISGHTALYWYRQSLGQGLEFLIYFQGNSAPDKSGLPSDRFSAERTGGSVSTLTIQRTQQEDSAVYLCASSQRAGTSGRAREQYFGPGTRLTVT.

The chain couples TRBV7-9 to TRBJ2-7; TRBD2 matches 8 bases. Unmatched junction bases numbered 10, after V lost 5 bases and J lost 4 bases. Germline V gene data show CDR1 as SEHNR and CDR2 as FQNEAQ (reference sequence). The CDR3 sequence is 15 residues long. CDR3 DNA: TGTGCCAGCAGCAAGCCGGGACTAGAGCGGTACGAGCAGTACTTC. Protein: CASSKPGLERYEQYF.

There are a few counts of this clone. The rearrangement uses TRBV30 and TRBJ2-7; TRBD2 aligns across 10 bases. The CDR3 runs to 17 residues. Trimming took 0 bases from V and 1 from J; bases not matched to a gene: 9. Per germline, CDR1 GTSNPN and CDR2 SVGIG (reference sequence). The CDR3 region has the DNA TGTGCCTGGAGTGTACGACGTCTAGCGGGAGAATCCTACGAGCAGTACTTC. Translating it yields CAWSVRRLAGESYEQYF.

The rearrangement links TRBV5-1 to TRBJ2-5, with TRBD1 identical over 9 bases. The CDR3 extends over 15 amino acids. Germline CDR1 and CDR2: SGHRS and YFSETQ. The trim removed 3 bases at V and 11 bases at J, leaving 14 bases unmatched. CDR3 in DNA: TGCGCCAGCAGCTCCATCCCACAGGGGGCGGGGGAGCAGTACTTC. Its protein is CASSSIPQGAGEQYF. The variable domain in full, completed from reference TRBV5-1 and TRBJ2-5, reads KAGVTQTPRYLIKTRGQQVTLSCSPISGHRSVSWYQQTPGQGLQFLFEYFSETQRNKGNFPGRFSGRQFSNSRSEMNVSTLELGDSALYLCASSSIPQGAGEQYFGPGTRLLVL.